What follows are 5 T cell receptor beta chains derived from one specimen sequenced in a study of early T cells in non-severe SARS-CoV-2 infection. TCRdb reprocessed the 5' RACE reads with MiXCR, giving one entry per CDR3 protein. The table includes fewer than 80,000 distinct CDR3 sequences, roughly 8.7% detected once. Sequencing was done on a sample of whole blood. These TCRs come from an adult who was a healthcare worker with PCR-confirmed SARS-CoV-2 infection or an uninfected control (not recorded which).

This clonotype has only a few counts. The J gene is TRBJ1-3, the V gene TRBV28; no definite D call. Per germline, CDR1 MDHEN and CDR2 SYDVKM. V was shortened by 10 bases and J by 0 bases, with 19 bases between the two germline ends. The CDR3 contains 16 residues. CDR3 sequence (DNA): TGTGCCACCAAGACCAGTGGTGGGAGCTCTGGAAACACCATATATTTT. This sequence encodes CATKTSGGSSGNTIYF. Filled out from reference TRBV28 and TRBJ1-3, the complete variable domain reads DVKVTQSSRYLVKRTGEKVFLECVQDMDHENMFWYRQDPGLGLRLIYFSYDVKMKEKGDIPEGYSVSREKKERFSLILESASTNQTSMYLCATKTSGGSSGNTIYFGEGSWLTVV.

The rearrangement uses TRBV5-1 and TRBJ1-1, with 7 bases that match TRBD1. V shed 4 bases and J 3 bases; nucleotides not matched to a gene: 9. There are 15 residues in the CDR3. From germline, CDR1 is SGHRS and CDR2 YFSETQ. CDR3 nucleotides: TGCGCCAGCAGCCGGGGACAGCCTCAGGACACTGAAGCTTTCTTT. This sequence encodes CASSRGQPQDTEAFF.

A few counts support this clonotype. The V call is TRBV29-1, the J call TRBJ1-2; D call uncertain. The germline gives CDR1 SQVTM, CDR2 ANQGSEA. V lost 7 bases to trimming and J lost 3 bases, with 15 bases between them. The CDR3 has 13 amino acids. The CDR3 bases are TGCAGCGCCGGACCATTTGAAGACTATGGCTACACCTTC. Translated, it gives CSAGPFEDYGYTF. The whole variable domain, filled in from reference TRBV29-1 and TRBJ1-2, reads SAVISQKPSRDICQRGTSLTIQCQVDSQVTMMFWYRQQPGQSLTLIATANQGSEATYESGFVIDKFPISRPNLTFSTLTVSNMSPEDSSIYLCSAGPFEDYGYTFGSGTRLTVV.

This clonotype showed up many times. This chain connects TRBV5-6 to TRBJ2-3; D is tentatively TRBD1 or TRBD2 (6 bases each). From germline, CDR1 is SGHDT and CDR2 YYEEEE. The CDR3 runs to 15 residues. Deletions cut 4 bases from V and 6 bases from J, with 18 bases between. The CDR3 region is CASSDKSGASDTQYF. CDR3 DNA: TGTGCCAGCAGCGACAAGTCGGGGGCTTCCGATACGCAGTATTTT.

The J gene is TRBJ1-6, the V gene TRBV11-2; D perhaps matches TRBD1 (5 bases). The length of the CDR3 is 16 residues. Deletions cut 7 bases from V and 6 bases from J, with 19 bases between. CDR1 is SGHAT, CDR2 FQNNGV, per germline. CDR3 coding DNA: TGTGCCAGCAATTTGGGGGGGAGGTGGAGTAATTCACCCCTCCACTTT. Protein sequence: CASNLGGRWSNSPLHF.